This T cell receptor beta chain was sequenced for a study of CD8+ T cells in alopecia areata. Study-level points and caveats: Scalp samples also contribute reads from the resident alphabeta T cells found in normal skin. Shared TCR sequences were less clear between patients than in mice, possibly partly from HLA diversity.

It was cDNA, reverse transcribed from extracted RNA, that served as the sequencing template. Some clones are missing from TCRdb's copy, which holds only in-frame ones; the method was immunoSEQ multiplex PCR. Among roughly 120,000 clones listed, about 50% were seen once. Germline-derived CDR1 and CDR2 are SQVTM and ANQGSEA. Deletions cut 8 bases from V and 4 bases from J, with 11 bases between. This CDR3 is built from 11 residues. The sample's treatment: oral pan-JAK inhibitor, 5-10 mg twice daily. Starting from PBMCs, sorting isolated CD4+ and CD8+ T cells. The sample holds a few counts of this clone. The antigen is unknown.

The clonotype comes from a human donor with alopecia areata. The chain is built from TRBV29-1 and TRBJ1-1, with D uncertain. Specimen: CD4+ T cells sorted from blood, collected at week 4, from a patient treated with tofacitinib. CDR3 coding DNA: TGCAGCCTCTCGTCGGTCACTGAAGCTTTCTTT. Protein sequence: CSLSSVTEAFF. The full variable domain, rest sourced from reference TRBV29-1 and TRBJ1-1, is SAVISQKPSRDICQRGTSLTIQCQVDSQVTMMFWYRQQPGQSLTLIATANQGSEATYESGFVIDKFPISRPNLTFSTLTVSNMSPEDSSIYLCSLSSVTEAFFGQGTRLTVV.